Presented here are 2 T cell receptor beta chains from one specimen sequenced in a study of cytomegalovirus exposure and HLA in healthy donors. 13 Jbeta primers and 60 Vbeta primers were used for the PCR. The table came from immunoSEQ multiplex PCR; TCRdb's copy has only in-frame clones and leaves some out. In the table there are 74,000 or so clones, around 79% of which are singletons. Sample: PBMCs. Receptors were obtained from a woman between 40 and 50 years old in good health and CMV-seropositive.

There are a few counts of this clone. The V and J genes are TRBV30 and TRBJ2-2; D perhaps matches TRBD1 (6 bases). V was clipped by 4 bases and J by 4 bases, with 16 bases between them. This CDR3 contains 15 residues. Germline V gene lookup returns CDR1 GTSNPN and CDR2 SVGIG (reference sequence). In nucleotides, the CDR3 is TGTGCCTGGAAACCAGGGGTCATAAGCACCGGGGAGCTGTTTTTT. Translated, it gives CAWKPGVISTGELFF.

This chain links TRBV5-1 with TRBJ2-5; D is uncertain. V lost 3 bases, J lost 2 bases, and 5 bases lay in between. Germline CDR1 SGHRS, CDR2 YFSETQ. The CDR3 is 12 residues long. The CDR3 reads CASSYFQETQYF. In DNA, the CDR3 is TGCGCCAGCAGCTACTTTCAAGAGACCCAGTACTTC.